This T cell receptor (beta chain) was observed in a study of T cell responses to AZD1222 COVID-19 vaccine. The germline gives CDR1 MNHNY, CDR2 SVGAGI (reference sequence). V shed 7 bases and J shed 6 bases, with 13 bases lying between them. The CDR3 totals 14 residues. Method: immunoSEQ multiplex PCR; TCRdb's copy keeps in-frame clones and lacks some. The repertoire holds about 67,000 clones, with about 80% as singletons. This specimen was peripheral blood, taken 28 days after the second AZD1222 dose. J is TRBJ1-6 and V is TRBV6-6; D might be TRBD1 (6 bases). The sequence was collected from an adult who received the AZD1222 COVID-19 vaccine. The CDR3 DNA sequence: TGTGCCAGCACCCAGGGACATGCTAATTCACCCCTCCACTTT. It is translated as CASTQGHANSPLHF.